This entry concerns a single T cell receptor (beta chain). The source of the sample is a study of blood T cell repertoires in COVID-19. At the level of the study: COVID-19 samples from acute and convalescent phases originated in the United States, Italy and Spain. In each case, the material was cDNA or gDNA derived from T cells, B-cell-depleted T cells, or PBMCs.

Seattle patient enrollment occurred during active infection, with longitudinal follow-up thereafter. Method: immunoSEQ multiplex PCR; TCRdb's copy keeps in-frame clones and lacks some. The sample consists of some 270,000 clones, around 85% of them appearing once. With 8 bases removed from V and 9 bases from J, the gap between germline ends came to 21 bases. Germline CDR1 reads SGHRS; CDR2 reads YFSETQ. The CDR3 is 14 amino acids. The chain carries TRBV5-1 and TRBJ2-1; a weak D match, TRBD2 (5 bases). The receptor's source is a human donor with COVID-19, enrolled during active disease. The donor label of this sample is uncertain. Sequencing was carried out using peripheral blood. The CDR3 coding sequence is TGCGCCAGTAGCCGGGAATGGGCCGCCGGTGAGCAGTTCTTC. It codes for CASSREWAAGEQFF.